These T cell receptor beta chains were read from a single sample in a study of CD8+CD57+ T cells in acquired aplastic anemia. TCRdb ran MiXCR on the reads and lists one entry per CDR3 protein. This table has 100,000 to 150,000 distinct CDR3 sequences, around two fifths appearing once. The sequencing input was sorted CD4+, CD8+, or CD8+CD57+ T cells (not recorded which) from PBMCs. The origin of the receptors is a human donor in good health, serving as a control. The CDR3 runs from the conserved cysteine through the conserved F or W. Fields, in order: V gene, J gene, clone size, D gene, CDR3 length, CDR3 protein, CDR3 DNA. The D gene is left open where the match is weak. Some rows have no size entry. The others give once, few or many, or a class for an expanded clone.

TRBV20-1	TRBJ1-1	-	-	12	CSAKRSHTEAFF	TGCAGTGCAAAAAGATCCCACACTGAAGCTTTCTTT
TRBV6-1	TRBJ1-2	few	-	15	CASSFLRDKNYGYTF	TGTGCCAGCAGCTTCCTCCGAGACAAGAACTATGGCTACACCTTC
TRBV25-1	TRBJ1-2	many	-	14	CASSEVSGNYGYTF	TGTGCCAGCAGTGAAGTGTCGGGTAACTATGGCTACACCTTC
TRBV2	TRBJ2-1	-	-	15	CASSYRQNQVNEQFF	TGTGCCAGCAGTTACCGACAGAACCAAGTCAATGAGCAGTTCTTC
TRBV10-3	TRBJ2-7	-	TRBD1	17	CAISESWGQGAQFEQYF	TGTGCCATCAGTGAGTCGTGGGGACAGGGGGCGCAATTTGAGCAGTACTTC
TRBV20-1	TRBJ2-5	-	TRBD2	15	CSATVHSGSGETQYF	TGCAGTGCTACTGTACATAGCGGGAGCGGAGAGACCCAGTACTTC
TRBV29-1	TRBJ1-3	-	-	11	CSVDAGNTIYF	TGCAGCGTTGATGCTGGAAACACCATATATTTT
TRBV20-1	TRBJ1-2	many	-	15	CSATTNTGSYGGYTF	TGCAGTGCCACCACTAACACAGGCAGCTACGGTGGCTACACCTTC
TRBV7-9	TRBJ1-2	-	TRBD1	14	CASSLRTGRYGYTF	TGTGCCAGCAGCTTAAGGACAGGGCGTTATGGCTACACCTTC
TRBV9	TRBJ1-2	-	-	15	CARRATPSPQAVIGF	TGTGCCAGGAGGGCAACGCCCAGCCCGCAGGCGGTAATAGGCTTC
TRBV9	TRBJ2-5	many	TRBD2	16	CASSVGGLAGEETQYF	TGTGCCAGCAGCGTCGGCGGACTAGCGGGAGAAGAGACCCAGTACTTC
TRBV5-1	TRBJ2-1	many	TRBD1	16	CASSPDRVGSYNEQFF	TGCGCCAGCAGTCCCGACAGGGTCGGTTCCTACAATGAGCAGTTCTTC
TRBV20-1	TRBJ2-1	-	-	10	CSASISEQFF	TGCAGTGCTAGCATTAGCGAGCAGTTCTTC
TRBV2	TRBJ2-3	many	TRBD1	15	CASLGDRGRGDTQYF	TGTGCCAGCTTGGGGGACAGGGGTCGGGGAGATACGCAGTATTTT
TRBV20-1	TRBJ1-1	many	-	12	CSVLRMNTEAFF	TGCAGTGTTTTAAGAATGAACACTGAAGCTTTCTTT
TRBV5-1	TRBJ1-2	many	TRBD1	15	CASRVETGSNYGYTF	TGCGCCAGCAGAGTGGAGACAGGGTCTAACTATGGCTACACCTTC
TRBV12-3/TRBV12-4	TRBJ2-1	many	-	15	CASSARSSSYNEQFF	TGTGCCAGCAGCGCGAGGTCGAGCTCCTACAATGAGCAGTTCTTC
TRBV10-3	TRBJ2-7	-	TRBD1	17	CAISALGGQGARYEQYF	TGTGCCATCAGTGCCTTGGGGGGACAGGGGGCGCGATACGAGCAGTACTTC
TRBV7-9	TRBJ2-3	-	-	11	CASSDVDEQYF	TGTGCCAGCAGCGACGTCGATGAGCAGTATTTT
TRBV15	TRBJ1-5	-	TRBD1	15	CATSKGQAANQPQHF	TGTGCCACCAGCAAGGGACAGGCCGCGAATCAGCCCCAGCATTTT
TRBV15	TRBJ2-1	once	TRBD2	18	CATSRVQMGTSGGNEQFF	TGTGCCACCAGCAGAGTTCAAATGGGGACTAGCGGGGGGAATGAGCAGTTCTTC
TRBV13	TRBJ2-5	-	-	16	CASSLVGAAPQDTQYF	TGTGCCAGCAGCTTAGTGGGAGCTGCACCCCAAGATACCCAGTACTTC
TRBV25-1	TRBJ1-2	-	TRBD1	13	CASSPQGAYGYTF	TGTGCCAGCAGTCCACAGGGGGCCTATGGCTACACCTTC
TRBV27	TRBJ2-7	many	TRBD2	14	CASRVGTTSYEQYF	TGTGCCAGCAGGGTAGGGACTACATCCTACGAGCAGTACTTC
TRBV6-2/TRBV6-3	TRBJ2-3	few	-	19	CASSYSKQVVLICTYTQYF	TGTGCCAGCAGTTACTCGAAGCAGGTGGTGCTGATATGCACATATACGCAGTATTTT
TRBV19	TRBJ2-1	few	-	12	CASSMDADEQFF	TGTGCCAGTAGTATGGACGCGGATGAGCAGTTCTTC
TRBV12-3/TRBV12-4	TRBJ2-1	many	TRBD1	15	CASSFNSGQGNEQFF	TGTGCCAGCAGTTTCAATTCGGGACAGGGGAATGAGCAGTTCTTC
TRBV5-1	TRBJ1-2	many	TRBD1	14	CASYIGTGGHGYTF	TGCGCCAGCTATATCGGGACAGGGGGTCATGGCTACACCTTC
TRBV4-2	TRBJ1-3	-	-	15	CASSQQKDSGNTIYF	TGTGCCAGCAGCCAGCAGAAGGACTCTGGAAACACCATATATTTT
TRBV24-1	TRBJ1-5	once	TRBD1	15	CATSGDRGYNQPQHF	TGTGCCACCAGTGGGGACAGGGGTTACAATCAGCCCCAGCATTTT
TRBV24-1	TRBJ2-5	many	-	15	CATSENSGTQETQYF	TGTGCCACCAGTGAAAACTCCGGGACACAAGAGACCCAGTACTTC
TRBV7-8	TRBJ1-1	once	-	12	CASSLVHTEAFF	TGTGCCAGCAGCTTAGTCCACACTGAAGCTTTCTTT
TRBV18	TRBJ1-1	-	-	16	CASSPPTGGMNTEAFF	TGTGCCAGCTCACCACCGACAGGCGGGATGAACACTGAAGCTTTCTTT
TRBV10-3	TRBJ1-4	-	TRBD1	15	CAISPGQGDNEKLFF	TGTGCCATCAGTCCAGGACAGGGAGATAATGAAAAACTGTTTTTT
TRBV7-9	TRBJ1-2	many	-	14	CASSLLNRAYGYTF	TGTGCCAGCAGCTTACTAAACAGAGCCTATGGCTACACCTTC
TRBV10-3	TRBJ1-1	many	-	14	CAISPTAMNTEAFF	TGTGCCATCAGCCCGACAGCCATGAACACTGAAGCTTTCTTT
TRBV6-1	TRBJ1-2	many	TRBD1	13	CASSVLTGAGYTF	TGTGCCAGCAGTGTATTGACAGGGGCTGGCTACACCTTC
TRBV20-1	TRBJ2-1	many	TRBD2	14	CSAKLAPLYNEQFF	TGCAGTGCAAAACTAGCGCCGTTATACAATGAGCAGTTCTTC
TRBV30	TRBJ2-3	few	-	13	CAWSVRGRDTQYF	TGTGCCTGGAGTGTAAGAGGGAGAGATACGCAGTATTTT
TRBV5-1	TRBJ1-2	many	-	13	CASKAGVDYGYTF	TGCGCCAGCAAGGCAGGGGTGGACTATGGCTACACCTTC
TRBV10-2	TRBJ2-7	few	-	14	CASSGRTYSYEQYF	TGCGCCAGCAGTGGGAGGACATACTCCTACGAGCAGTACTTC
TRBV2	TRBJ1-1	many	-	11	CASSEKRAAFF	TGTGCCAGCAGTGAAAAACGGGCGGCTTTCTTT
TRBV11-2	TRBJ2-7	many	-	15	CASSLGITGFYEQYF	TGTGCCAGCAGCTTAGGGATCACAGGGTTCTACGAGCAGTACTTC